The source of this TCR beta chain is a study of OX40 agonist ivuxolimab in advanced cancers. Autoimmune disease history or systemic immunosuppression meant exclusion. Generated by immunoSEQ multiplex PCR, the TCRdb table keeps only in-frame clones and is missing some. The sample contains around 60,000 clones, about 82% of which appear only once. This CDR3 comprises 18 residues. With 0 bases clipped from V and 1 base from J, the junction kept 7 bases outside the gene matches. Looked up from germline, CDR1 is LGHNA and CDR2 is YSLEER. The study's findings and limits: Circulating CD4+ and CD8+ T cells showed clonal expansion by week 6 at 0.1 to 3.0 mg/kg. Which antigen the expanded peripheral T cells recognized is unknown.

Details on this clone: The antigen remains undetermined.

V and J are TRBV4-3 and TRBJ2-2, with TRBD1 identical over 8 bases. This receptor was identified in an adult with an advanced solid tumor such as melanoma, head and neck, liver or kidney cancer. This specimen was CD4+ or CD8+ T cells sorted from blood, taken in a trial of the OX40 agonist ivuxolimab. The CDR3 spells CASSQDFWDRMNTGELFF. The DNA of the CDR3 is TGCGCCAGCAGCCAAGATTTTTGGGACAGGATGAACACCGGGGAGCTGTTTTTT.